The 21 T cell receptor beta chains listed next were all sequenced from one sample in a study of blood T cells in healthy people across ages. A sample-barcoded 5' primer and a J-beta primer mix were used in a second PCR of about 7 to 12 cycles. TCRdb re-called the 5' RACE reads with MiXCR, one entry per CDR3 protein. This table has some 860,000 distinct CDR3 sequences, roughly three fifths appearing once. The specimen was blood. The origin of the receptors is a middle-aged man in good health.

This sequence joins TRBV7-9 and TRBJ2-7; D not certain. The CDR3 is 13 amino acids. From germline, CDR1 is SEHNR and CDR2 FQNEAQ (reference sequence). Trimming stripped 5 bases from V and 10 bases from J, with 18 bases between. Here the CDR3 reads CASSPPSVVSQYF. In nucleotides, the CDR3 is TGTGCCAGCAGCCCACCCAGCGTAGTTTCTCAGTACTTC.

The genes are TRBV12-3 or TRBV12-4 and TRBJ1-1; TRBD1 matches 8 bases. This CDR3 is 15 amino acids long. The J segment lost 1 base and the V segment lost 6 bases, leaving 7 bases of the junction unmatched. CDR3 protein: CASRVTGTGNTEAFF. DNA of the CDR3: TGTGCCAGCAGAGTAACCGGGACAGGGAACACTGAAGCTTTCTTT.

V gene TRBV7-2 combines with J gene TRBJ2-7; 8 bases are a match to TRBD2. Per germline, CDR1 SGHTA and CDR2 FQGNSA. The CDR3 loop spans 15 amino acids. Losses at the gene ends were 3 bases for V and 3 bases for J; bases not matched to a gene: 7. CDR3 amino acids: CASSLLSGGDYEQYF. In DNA, the CDR3 is TGTGCCAGCAGCTTGCTAAGCGGGGGCGACTACGAGCAGTACTTC.

This clonotype turned up a few times. J is TRBJ2-5 and V is TRBV5-5; 7 bases are a match to TRBD2. Looked up from germline, CDR1 is SGHKS and CDR2 is YYEKEE (reference sequence). The CDR3 is 18 residues long. V lost 4 bases and J lost 5; bases outside the gene matches: 20. The CDR3 nucleotides read TGTGCCAGCAGCGAGCAAGTCCCGGGAGGCAGCGGTTTTGAGACCCAGTACTTC. Translating it yields CASSEQVPGGSGFETQYF.

This clonotype showed up just a few times. The chain joins TRBV29-1 to TRBJ2-1; D unresolved. Trimming removed 3 bases at V and 0 bases at J, with 9 bases between. Germline CDR1 SQVTM, CDR2 ANQGSEA. The CDR3 sequence is 14 residues long. Here the CDR3 reads CSVEELLSYNEQFF. CDR3 bases: TGCAGCGTTGAGGAGCTACTCTCCTACAATGAGCAGTTCTTC.

This clonotype was detected only a few times. This chain joins TRBV3-1 and TRBJ2-1; possible D gene TRBD1, 5 bases. Between the trimmed V and J ends, which lost 8 bases and 0 bases, there was a span of 11 bases. CDR1 and CDR2 from the germline V gene are LGHDT and YNNKEL (reference sequence). The CDR3 sequence is 14 residues long. The CDR3, as DNA: TGTGCCAGCGCTGGACATCCCTCCTACAATGAGCAGTTCTTC. Its translation: CASAGHPSYNEQFF.

V is TRBV4-3 and J is TRBJ1-1, with D perhaps matching TRBD1 (5 bases). V was cut by 4 bases and J by 1 base, with 13 bases left in between. The germline CDR1 and CDR2 sequences are LGHNA and YSLEER. CDR3 length: 15 amino acids. The CDR3 protein is CASSLGADSNTEAFF. The CDR3 DNA reads as TGCGCCAGCAGCCTCGGGGCGGACTCGAACACTGAAGCTTTCTTT.

The gene calls are TRBV20-1 and TRBJ2-1; D gene unclear. The CDR3 is 14 residues long. The V and J ends lost 2 bases and 0 bases respectively, with 8 bases between them. The germline gives CDR1 DFQATT, CDR2 SNEGSKA (reference sequence). The CDR3 coding sequence is TGCAGTGCTAGACCTCTAAGCTCCTACAATGAGCAGTTCTTC. It specifies CSARPLSSYNEQFF.

The chain uses TRBV7-8 and TRBJ1-1; D remains unclear. Germline CDR1 is SGHVS and CDR2 is FQNEAQ. The V end was cut by 5 bases, the J end by 0 bases, with 7 bases between. The CDR3 extends over 13 amino acids. CDR3 amino acids: CASSIPMNTEAFF. The CDR3 DNA reads as TGTGCCAGCAGCATACCTATGAACACTGAAGCTTTCTTT.

This chain connects TRBV12-3 or TRBV12-4 to TRBJ1-2, with 7 bases fitting TRBD1. This CDR3 spans 13 amino acids. The V and J ends lost 5 bases and 4 bases, in that order; junction bases with no gene match: 4. DNA of the CDR3: TGTGCCAGCAGTACAGGGGTATCCTATGGCTACACCTTC. Translated: CASSTGVSYGYTF.

This clonotype was counted once. The chain carries TRBV15 and TRBJ2-5; the D is unclear. Germline CDR1 is LNHNV and CDR2 is YYDKDF (reference sequence). This CDR3 is built from 14 residues. Trimming left V 0 bases short and J 1 base short, with 6 bases between. CDR3 protein: CATSRDKTQETQYF. The CDR3 coding sequence is TGTGCCACCAGCAGAGATAAAACCCAAGAGACCCAGTACTTC. Looking up the rest from reference TRBV15 and TRBJ2-5 gives the full variable domain: DAMVIQNPRYQVTQFGKPVTLSCSQTLNHNVMYWYQQKSSQAPKLLFHYYDKDFNNEADTPDNFQSRRPNTSFCFLDIRSPGLGDTAMYLCATSRDKTQETQYFGPGTRLLVL.

The rearrangement joins TRBV29-1 to TRBJ2-7; D possibly corresponds to TRBD1 (6 bases). CDR3 length: 11 amino acids. The germline V gene has CDR1 SQVTM and CDR2 ANQGSEA. In DNA, the CDR3 is TGCAGTCGACAGGTGGGGAATGAGCAGTACTTC. This encodes CSRQVGNEQYF.

This clonotype was seen a handful of times. The chain joins TRBV7-2 to TRBJ2-1; D is uncertain. Germline CDR1 and CDR2: SGHTA and FQGNSA. V was trimmed by 4 bases and J by 8 bases, leaving 12 bases between them. The CDR3 is made up of 13 amino acids. DNA of the CDR3: TGTGCCAGCAGCTCCGCCCTGGGGTATGAGCAGTTCTTC. Protein sequence: CASSSALGYEQFF.

This rearrangement joins TRBV4-3 to TRBJ2-7; a possible D gene is TRBD2 (6 bases). Germline V gives CDR1 LGHNA, CDR2 YSLEER. Trimming shortened V by 1 base and J by 0 bases, and 13 bases separated the two germline ends. The CDR3 loop spans 16 amino acids. CDR3 in amino acids: CASSQVGGKGSYEQYF. The CDR3 DNA is TGCGCCAGCAGCCAAGTTGGGGGGAAGGGCTCCTACGAGCAGTACTTC.

The genes are TRBV27 and TRBJ1-5; tentatively, D is TRBD1 (6 bases). V was clipped by 10 bases and J by 2 bases, with 12 bases between them. Germline V CDR1 and CDR2: MNHEY, SMNVEV (reference sequence). The CDR3 contains 13 residues. The CDR3 spells CATRGVGNQPQHF. CDR3 bases: TGTGCCACCAGGGGCGTTGGCAATCAGCCCCAGCATTTT.

J is TRBJ2-1 and V is TRBV3-1; TRBD2 aligns across 10 bases. V gave up 1 base and J gave up 9 bases; unmatched junction bases: 6. The germline V gene has CDR1 LGHDT and CDR2 YNNKEL (reference sequence). The CDR3 has 15 residues. DNA for the CDR3: TGTGCCAGCAGCCAAGGGGTAGCGGGGGGCGGTGAGCAGTTCTTC. Encoded protein: CASSQGVAGGGEQFF.

The CDR3 DNA is TGTGCCAGCAGTCCCCCCGACAGAGACACAGATACGCAGTATTTT. It encodes CASSPPDRDTDTQYF. The genes are TRBV28 and TRBJ2-3, with D maybe TRBD1 (5 bases). Trimming stripped 5 bases from V and 2 bases from J, with 14 bases between. The CDR3 contains 15 residues. Germline CDR1 and CDR2: MDHEN and SYDVKM. Using reference TRBV28 and TRBJ2-3 for the parts outside the CDR3, the full variable domain is DVKVTQSSRYLVKRTGEKVFLECVQDMDHENMFWYRQDPGLGLRLIYFSYDVKMKEKGDIPEGYSVSREKKERFSLILESASTNQTSMYLCASSPPDRDTDTQYFGPGTRLTVL.

V and J are TRBV24-1 and TRBJ2-5; the D is unclear. The length of the CDR3 is 18 residues. Trimming removed 4 bases from V and 3 bases from J, with 23 bases in between. Per the germline V gene, CDR1 is KGHDR and CDR2 is SFDVKD. CDR3 residues: CATSEPTPRALPKETQYF. The CDR3 coding sequence is TGTGCCACCAGTGAGCCGACCCCCCGCGCCCTACCGAAAGAGACCCAGTACTTC.

The CDR3 loop reads CASSFWGVSTDTQYF. As DNA, the CDR3 is TGTGCCAGCAGTTTTTGGGGGGTTAGCACAGATACGCAGTATTTT. The rearrangement joins TRBV27 to TRBJ2-3, with D tentatively TRBD2 (6 bases). Germline V lookup: CDR1 MNHEY, CDR2 SMNVEV (reference sequence). The CDR3 loop spans 15 amino acids. Trimming took off 3 bases at V and 0 bases at J, with 10 bases between the two ends.

The chain links TRBV7-9 to TRBJ2-5, with a weak D call TRBD1 (5 bases). The end of the DNA fits TRBJ2-7 better, so the J call may be wrong. The germline gives CDR1 SEHNR, CDR2 FQNEAQ (reference sequence). The CDR3 loop spans 14 amino acids. The CDR3 nucleotides are TGTGCCAGCAGCTTATATGGAAGGGGATACGAGCAGTACTTC. Protein product: CASSLYGRGYEQYF.

This chain uses TRBV7-9 with TRBJ1-2, with D possibly being TRBD1 (6 bases). This CDR3 contains 13 residues. Trimming left V 5 bases short and J 9 bases short, with 16 bases between. Germline V gene data show CDR1 as SEHNR and CDR2 as FQNEAQ (reference sequence). This CDR3 reads CASSVFTGRSYTF. For the CDR3, the DNA is TGTGCCAGCAGCGTATTTACAGGGCGAAGCTACACCTTC.